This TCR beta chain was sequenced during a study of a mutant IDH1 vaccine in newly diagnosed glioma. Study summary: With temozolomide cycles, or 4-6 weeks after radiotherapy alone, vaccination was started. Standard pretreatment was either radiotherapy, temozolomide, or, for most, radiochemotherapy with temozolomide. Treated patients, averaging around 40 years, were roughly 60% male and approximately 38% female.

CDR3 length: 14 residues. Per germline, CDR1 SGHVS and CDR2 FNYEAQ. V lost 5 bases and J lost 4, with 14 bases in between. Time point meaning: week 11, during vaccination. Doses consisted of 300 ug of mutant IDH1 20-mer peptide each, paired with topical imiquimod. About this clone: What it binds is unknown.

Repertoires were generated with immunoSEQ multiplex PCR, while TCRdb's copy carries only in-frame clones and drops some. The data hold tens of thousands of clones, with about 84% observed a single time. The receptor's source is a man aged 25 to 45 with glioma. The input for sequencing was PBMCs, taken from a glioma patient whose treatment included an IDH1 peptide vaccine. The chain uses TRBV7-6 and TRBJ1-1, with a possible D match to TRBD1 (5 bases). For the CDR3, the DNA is TGTGCCAGCAGCCCAGGGAGGGGAGGCACTGAAGCTTTCTTT. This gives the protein CASSPGRGGTEAFF.